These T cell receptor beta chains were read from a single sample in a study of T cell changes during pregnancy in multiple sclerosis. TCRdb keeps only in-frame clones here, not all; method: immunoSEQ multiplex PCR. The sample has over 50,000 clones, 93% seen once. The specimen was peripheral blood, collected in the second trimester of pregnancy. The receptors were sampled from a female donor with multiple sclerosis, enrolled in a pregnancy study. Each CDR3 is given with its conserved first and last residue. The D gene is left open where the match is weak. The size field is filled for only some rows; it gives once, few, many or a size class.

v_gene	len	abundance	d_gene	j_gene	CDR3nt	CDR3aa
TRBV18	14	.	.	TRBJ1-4	TGTGCCAGCTCCGTCAGTACAACTAATGAAAAACTGTTTTTT	CASSVSTTNEKLFF
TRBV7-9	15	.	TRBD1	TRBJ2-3	TGTGCCAGCAGCCGACCGGGACAGGGTGCAGATACGCAGTATTTT	CASSRPGQGADTQYF
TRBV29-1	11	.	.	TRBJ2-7	TGCAGCGTTGTTTCTGCCTACGAGCAGTACTTC	CSVVSAYEQYF
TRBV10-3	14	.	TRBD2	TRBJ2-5	TGTGCCATCAACTCGGGAGGGGTGGGTGGGACCCAGTACTTC	CAINSGGVGGTQYF
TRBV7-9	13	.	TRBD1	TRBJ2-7	TGTGCCAGCAGACCCACAGGGGGCGGCGAGCAGTACTTC	CASRPTGGGEQYF
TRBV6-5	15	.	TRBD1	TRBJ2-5	TGTGCCAGCAGATACGGACAGGGGGCGTGGGAGACCCAGTACTTC	CASRYGQGAWETQYF
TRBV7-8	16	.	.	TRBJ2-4	TGTGCCAGCAGCCAAGGTCCGGGGGTAGCGAAAAACATTCAGTACTTC	CASSQGPGVAKNIQYF
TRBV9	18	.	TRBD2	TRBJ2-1	TGTGCCAGCGGCCCGGGGGTGGCGGGAGGGCCGTATATGAATGAGCAGTTCTTC	CASGPGVAGGPYMNEQFF
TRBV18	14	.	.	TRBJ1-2	TGTGCCAGCTCACCCCAAGGGGGGGCGCGGGGCTACACCTTC	CASSPQGGARGYTF
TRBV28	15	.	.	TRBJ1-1	TGTGCCAGCAGTTTGGGAGGGACTCAAGGGACTGAAGCTTTCTTT	CASSLGGTQGTEAFF
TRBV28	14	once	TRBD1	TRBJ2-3	TGTGCCAGCAGAAGGACAGGGTCTACAGATACGCAGTATTTT	CASRRTGSTDTQYF
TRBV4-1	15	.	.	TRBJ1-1	TGCGCCAGCAGCTCATATGGTGGTGGGGACAATGGAGCTTTCTTT	CASSSYGGGDNGAFF
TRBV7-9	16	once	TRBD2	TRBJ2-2	TGTGCCAGCAGCTTAGCGACTAGCGGGACCACCGGGGAGCTGTTTTTT	CASSLATSGTTGELFF
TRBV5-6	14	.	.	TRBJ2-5	TGTGCCAGCAGCTTCCGGACTAACCAAGAGACCCAGTACTTC	CASSFRTNQETQYF
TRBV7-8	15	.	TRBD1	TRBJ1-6	TGTGCCAGCAGCTGGGACAGGAAAGTTGGTCGGCCCCTCCACTTT	CASSWDRKVGRPLHF
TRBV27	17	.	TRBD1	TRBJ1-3	TGTGCCAGCAGTAGAACAGGGGTAGCGAGGTCTGGAAACACCATATATTTT	CASSRTGVARSGNTIYF
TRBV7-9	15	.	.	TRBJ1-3	TGTGCCAGCAGCTTAGGCGACTCCTCTGGAAACACCATATATTTT	CASSLGDSSGNTIYF
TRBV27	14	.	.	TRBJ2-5	TGTGCCAGCAGTTTATATCGAGGGTTAGAGACCCAGTACTTC	CASSLYRGLETQYF
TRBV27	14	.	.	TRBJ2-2	TGTGCCAGCAGGTCAGGACAGAGTCACGGGGAGCTGTTTTTT	CASRSGQSHGELFF
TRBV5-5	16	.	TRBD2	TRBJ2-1	TGTGCCAGCAGCCCGCCCACTAGCGGGAGGGGCAGTGAGCAGTTCTTC	CASSPPTSGRGSEQFF
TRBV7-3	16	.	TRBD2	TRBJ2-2	TGTGCCAGCAGCTTATGGGTGCGGGAGTATGGCGGGGAGCTGTTTTTT	CASSLWVREYGGELFF
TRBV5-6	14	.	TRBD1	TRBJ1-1	TGTGCCAGCAGCTTGGGTAAGGGGGCCGCTGAAGCTTTCTTT	CASSLGKGAAEAFF
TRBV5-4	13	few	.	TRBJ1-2	TGTGCCAGCAGCTTGGATCAGCCAGGGGGCTACACCTTC	CASSLDQPGGYTF
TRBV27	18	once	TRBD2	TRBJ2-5	TGTGCCAGCAGTTACCCTTCGAGGGGTAGCGGGAGGCGAGAGACCCAGTACTTC	CASSYPSRGSGRRETQYF
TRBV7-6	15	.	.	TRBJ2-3	TGTGCCAGCAGCTTGGGACTCCCTAGCACAGATACGCAGTATTTT	CASSLGLPSTDTQYF
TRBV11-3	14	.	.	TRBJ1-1	TGTGCCAGCAGCTTTAACAGGGTGGGCACTGAAGCTTTCTTT	CASSFNRVGTEAFF
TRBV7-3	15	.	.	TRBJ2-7	TGTGCCAGCAGCTTAAGTGGTGGGGCCCAGTACGAGCAGTACTTC	CASSLSGGAQYEQYF
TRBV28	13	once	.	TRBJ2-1	TGTGCCAGCCTAGAGGGCTCCTACAATGAGCAGTTCTTC	CASLEGSYNEQFF